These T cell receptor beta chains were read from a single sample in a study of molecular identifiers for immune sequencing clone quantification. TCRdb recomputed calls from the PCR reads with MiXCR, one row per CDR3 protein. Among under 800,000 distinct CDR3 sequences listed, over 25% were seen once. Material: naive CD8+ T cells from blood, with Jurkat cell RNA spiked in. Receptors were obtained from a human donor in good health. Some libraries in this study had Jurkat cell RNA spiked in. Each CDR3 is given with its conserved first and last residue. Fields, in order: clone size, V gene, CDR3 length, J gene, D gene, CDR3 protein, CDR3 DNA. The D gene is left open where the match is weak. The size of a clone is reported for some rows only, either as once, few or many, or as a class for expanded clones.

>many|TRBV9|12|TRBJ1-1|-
CASSAGTNEAFF
TGTGCCAGCAGCGCCGGGACCAATGAAGCTTTCTTT
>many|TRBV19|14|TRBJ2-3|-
CASSFRQSRDTQYF
TGTGCCAGTAGTTTCCGACAGTCCAGGGATACGCAGTATTTT
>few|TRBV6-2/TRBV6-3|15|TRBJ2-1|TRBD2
CASSPGTSGSYEQFF
TGTGCCAGCAGTCCCGGGACTAGCGGGAGCTATGAGCAGTTCTTC
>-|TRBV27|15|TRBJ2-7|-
CASSLSGDGSYEQYF
TGTGCCAGCAGTTTATCCGGGGACGGATCCTACGAGCAGTACTTC
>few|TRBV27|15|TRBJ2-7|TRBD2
CASSLSGGVGYEQYF
TGTGCCAGCAGTTTAAGCGGGGGTGTAGGCTACGAGCAGTACTTC
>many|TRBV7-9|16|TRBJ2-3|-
CASSPKGAGVADTQYF
TGTGCCAGCAGCCCAAAAGGCGCAGGGGTGGCAGATACGCAGTATTTT
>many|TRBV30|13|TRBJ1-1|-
CAWRRGLATEAFF
TGTGCCTGGAGGAGGGGGTTGGCCACTGAAGCTTTCTTT
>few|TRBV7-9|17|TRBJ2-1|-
CASSASELGISYNEQFF
TGTGCCAGCAGCGCGTCGGAGCTAGGGATCTCCTACAATGAGCAGTTCTTC
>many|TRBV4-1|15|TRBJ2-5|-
CASSPTGSAMETQYF
TGCGCCAGCAGCCCAACCGGGTCCGCCATGGAGACCCAGTACTTC
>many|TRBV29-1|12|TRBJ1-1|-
CSVYREMGEAFF
TGCAGCGTTTACAGGGAGATGGGTGAAGCTTTCTTT
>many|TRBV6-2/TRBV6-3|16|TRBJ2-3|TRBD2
CASSELAEISTDTQYF
TGTGCCAGCAGTGAACTAGCGGAGATTAGCACAGATACGCAGTATTTT
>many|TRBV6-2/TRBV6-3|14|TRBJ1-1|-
CASSYQDWGTEAFF
TGTGCCAGCAGTTACCAGGATTGGGGCACTGAAGCTTTCTTT
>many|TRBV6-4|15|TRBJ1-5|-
CASPRTSSSNQPQHF
TGTGCCAGCCCACGGACGTCTAGCAGCAATCAGCCCCAGCATTTT
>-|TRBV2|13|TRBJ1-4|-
CASGEGGDGGLFF
TGTGCCAGCGGTGAAGGGGGGGACGGCGGGCTGTTTTTT
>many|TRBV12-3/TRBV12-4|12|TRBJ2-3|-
CASRQDTDTQYF
TGTGCCAGCAGACAAGACACAGATACGCAGTATTTT
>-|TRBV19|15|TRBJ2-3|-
CASSTGQSSTDTQYF
TGTGCCAGTAGTACCGGACAGTCTAGCACAGATACGCAGTATTTT
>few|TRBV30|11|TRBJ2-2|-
CAWADTGELFF
TGTGCCTGGGCAGACACCGGGGAGCTGTTTTTT
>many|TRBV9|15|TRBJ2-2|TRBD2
CASSQGLVNTGELFF
TGTGCCAGCAGTCAAGGACTAGTCAACACCGGGGAGCTGTTTTTT
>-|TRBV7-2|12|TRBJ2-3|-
CAGRSNPATQYF
TGTGCCGGCAGGTCCAACCCAGCTACGCAATATTTT
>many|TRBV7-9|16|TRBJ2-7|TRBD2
CASSLGKRELGSEQYF
TGTGCCAGCAGCTTAGGGAAGCGGGAGTTGGGGAGCGAGCAGTACTTC
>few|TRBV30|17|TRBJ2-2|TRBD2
CAWSWASGRIWTGELFF
TGTGCCTGGAGTTGGGCTAGCGGGCGAATTTGGACCGGGGAGCTGTTTTTT
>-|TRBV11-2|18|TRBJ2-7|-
CASSLDPGYGASSYEQYF
TGTGCCAGCAGCTTAGATCCGGGGTATGGGGCGAGCTCCTACGAGCAGTACTTC
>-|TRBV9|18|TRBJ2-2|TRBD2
CASSLGLAGGRNTGELFF
TGTGCCAGCAGCTTAGGACTAGCGGGGGGGCGTAACACCGGGGAGCTGTTTTTT
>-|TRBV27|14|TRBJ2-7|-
CASSFGQQTYEQYF
TGTGCCAGCAGTTTTGGACAACAAACCTACGAGCAGTACTTC
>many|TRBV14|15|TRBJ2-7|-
CASSQTYVGTMEQYF
TGTGCCAGCAGCCAAACTTACGTCGGAACCATGGAGCAGTACTTC
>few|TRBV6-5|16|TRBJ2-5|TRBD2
CASADRLAGYQETQYF
TGTGCCAGTGCGGATAGACTAGCGGGGTACCAAGAGACCCAGTACTTC
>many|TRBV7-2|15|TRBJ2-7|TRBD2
CASTSLAGGLEGQYF
TGTGCCAGCACCTCACTAGCGGGAGGACTGGAGGGGCAGTACTTC
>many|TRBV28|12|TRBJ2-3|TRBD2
CASSLWTSDQYF
TGTGCCAGCAGTTTATGGACTAGCGACCAGTATTTT
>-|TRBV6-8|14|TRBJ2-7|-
CACSSTSRAYEQYF
TGTGCCTGCAGTAGCACTAGCAGAGCCTACGAGCAGTACTTC
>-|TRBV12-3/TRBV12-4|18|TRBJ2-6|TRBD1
CASSFPGQGLAGANVLTF
TGTGCCAGCAGTTTTCCGGGACAGGGACTTGCTGGGGCCAACGTCCTGACTTTC
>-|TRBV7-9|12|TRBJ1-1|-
CASFVLNTEAFF
TGTGCCAGCTTCGTTTTAAACACTGAAGCTTTCTTT
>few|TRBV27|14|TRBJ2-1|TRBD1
CASRSRTGNNEQFF
TGTGCCAGCAGGTCCCGGACAGGTAACAATGAGCAGTTCTTC
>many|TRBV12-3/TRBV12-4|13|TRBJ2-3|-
CASSPILADTQYF
TGTGCCAGCAGCCCCATTCTGGCAGATACGCAGTATTTT